The 22 T cell receptor beta chains presented below share a single source sample, sequenced in a study of cytomegalovirus exposure and HLA in healthy donors. A multiplex PCR was run with 60 Vbeta primers and 13 Jbeta primers. Generated by immunoSEQ multiplex PCR, the TCRdb table keeps only in-frame clones and is missing some. The sample shows some 160,000 clones, over 75% of them seen only once. The sequenced sample consisted of PBMCs. The receptors shown here come from a woman aged 25 to 39 in good health and CMV-seronegative.

This rearrangement joins TRBV5-1 to TRBJ1-4, with 7 bases matching TRBD1. The CDR3 contains 14 residues. The germline gives CDR1 SGHRS, CDR2 YFSETQ. The ends lost 4 bases at V and 5 bases at J; junction bases unmatched: 5. Written as DNA, the CDR3 is TGCGCCAGCAGCCCGACAGGGACGAATGAAAAACTGTTTTTT. Translating it yields CASSPTGTNEKLFF. Combining the CDR3 with reference TRBV5-1 and TRBJ1-4 gives the whole variable domain KAGVTQTPRYLIKTRGQQVTLSCSPISGHRSVSWYQQTPGQGLQFLFEYFSETQRNKGNFPGRFSGRQFSNSRSEMNVSTLELGDSALYLCASSPTGTNEKLFFGSGTQLSVL.

This chain joins TRBV7-3 and TRBJ2-1; perhaps TRBD2 as D (6 bases). CDR1 is SGHTA, CDR2 FQGTGA, per germline. V was clipped by 4 bases and J by 7 bases, with 14 bases between them. The CDR3 totals 14 residues. This CDR3 is CASSSGWGGNEQFF. The CDR3, as DNA: TGTGCCAGCAGCTCCGGTTGGGGAGGTAATGAGCAGTTCTTC.

This clone came up once. The chain carries TRBV5-1 and TRBJ2-3; a possible D gene is TRBD1 (6 bases). Germline V gene lookup returns CDR1 SGHRS and CDR2 YFSETQ. Trimming stripped 4 bases from V and 2 bases from J, with 17 bases between. CDR3 length equals 16 residues. This CDR3 reads CASSPGARGYTDTQYF. In DNA form, the CDR3 reads TGCGCCAGCAGCCCCGGGGCCAGGGGTTACACAGATACGCAGTATTTT. Full variable domain (remainder filled in from reference TRBV5-1 and TRBJ2-3): KAGVTQTPRYLIKTRGQQVTLSCSPISGHRSVSWYQQTPGQGLQFLFEYFSETQRNKGNFPGRFSGRQFSNSRSEMNVSTLELGDSALYLCASSPGARGYTDTQYFGPGTRLTVL.

This clone has a handful of counts. The V gene is TRBV7-8, the J gene TRBJ1-2; D is unresolved. This CDR3 comprises 15 residues. Germline values: CDR1 SGHVS, CDR2 FQNEAQ. V dropped 2 bases and J dropped 4 bases, with 14 bases sitting between them. The CDR3, as DNA: TGTGCCAGCAGCTTATCGTTGGAACAGACCTATGGCTACACCTTC. Translation: CASSLSLEQTYGYTF.

The genes are TRBV19 and TRBJ2-6; D might be TRBD1 (6 bases). V was pared by 7 bases and J by 0 bases, with 13 bases between. Germline CDR1 reads LNHDA; CDR2 reads SQIVND (reference sequence). The CDR3 covers 16 residues. The CDR3 DNA reads as TGTGCCAGTACCCTGGACAGTATCTCTGGGGCCAACGTCCTGACTTTC. Translation: CASTLDSISGANVLTF.

The CDR3 coding sequence is TGTGCCAGCAGCAAAGCTCTAGCGGGGGGGCATTGCCAAGAGACCCAGTACTTC. This encodes CASSKALAGGHCQETQYF. The chain links TRBV21-1 to TRBJ2-5; whether TRBD2, the table's D call, matches the DNA was not checked. TRBV21-1 is noted as a pseudogene. This CDR3 has 18 residues.

This clone appeared many times. J is TRBJ1-4 and V is TRBV5-1; D perhaps matches TRBD1 (6 bases). The germline V and J ends were trimmed by 5 bases and 7 bases, with 18 bases remaining between them. CDR1 is SGHRS, CDR2 YFSETQ, per germline. The CDR3 covers 15 residues. CDR3 DNA: TGCGCCAGCAGTCGGAGTACAGGGTCCCTTGAAAAACTGTTTTTT. Translated, it gives CASSRSTGSLEKLFF.

J is TRBJ2-5 and V is TRBV15; 9 nucleotides align to TRBD2. V shed 0 bases, J shed 4 bases, and the junction held 9 bases outside the gene matches. Germline V gene lookup returns CDR1 LNHNV and CDR2 YYDKDF (reference sequence). The CDR3 spans 17 residues. The CDR3 bases are TGTGCCACCAGCAGAGATCGCGGGACTAGCTCGAGAGAGACCCAGTACTTC. Protein product: CATSRDRGTSSRETQYF.

This chain links TRBV19 with TRBJ1-5; unclear D gene. The CDR3 loop spans 14 amino acids. The germline V gene has CDR1 LNHDA and CDR2 SQIVND (reference sequence). Deletions cut 7 bases from V and 7 bases from J, with 17 bases between. CDR3 sequence (DNA): TGTGCCAGTACCGTCGGGAGGGAAGGACAGCCCCAGCATTTT. Translated: CASTVGREGQPQHF.

The rearrangement joins TRBV23-1 to TRBJ2-7; a weak D match, TRBD1 (5 bases). TRBV23-1 counts as an open reading frame of uncertain function. The length of the CDR3 is 16 residues. Between the trimmed V and J ends, which lost 0 bases and 6 bases, there was a span of 18 bases. The CDR3 sequence: CASSQSFQGNHGEQYF. The CDR3, as DNA: TGCGCCAGCAGTCAATCGTTTCAGGGAAACCACGGCGAGCAGTACTTC.

This sequence joins TRBV5-6 and TRBJ2-1; the D gene is possibly TRBD1 (6 bases). V was clipped by 4 bases and J by 6 bases, with 11 bases between them. From germline, CDR1 is SGHDT and CDR2 YYEEEE. The CDR3 loop spans 13 amino acids. The CDR3 DNA reads as TGTGCCAGCAGCCCGGGACATCCCAATGAGCAGTTCTTC. As protein: CASSPGHPNEQFF.

The chain has TRBV18 and TRBJ1-1, with 8 bases that match TRBD1. The length of the CDR3 is 15 residues. The ends lost 2 bases at V and 2 bases at J; junction bases unmatched: 4. CDR1 is KGHSH, CDR2 LQKENI, per germline. For the CDR3, the DNA is TGTGCCAGCTCACCAAGCAGGGGGCCCAACACTGAAGCTTTCTTT. It yields the protein CASSPSRGPNTEAFF. The full variable domain, in which reference TRBV18 and TRBJ1-1 provide the parts outside the CDR3, is NAGVMQNPRHLVRRRGQEARLRCSPMKGHSHVYWYRQLPEEGLKFMVYLQKENIIDESGMPKERFSAEFPKEGPSILRIQQVVRGDSAAYFCASSPSRGPNTEAFFGQGTRLTVV.

The genes are TRBV4-2 and TRBJ1-4, with D possibly being TRBD1 (6 bases). Germline V gene lookup returns CDR1 LGHNA and CDR2 YNFKEQ. The CDR3 is made up of 17 amino acids. Trimming stripped 6 bases from V and 5 bases from J, with 22 bases between. Written as DNA, the CDR3 is TGTGCCAGCAGACCCCTCCAGGTGGGGACACAGAATGAAAAACTGTTTTTT. It translates to CASRPLQVGTQNEKLFF.

This clone has more than one count but fewer than ten. The chain has TRBV2 and TRBJ1-3; D may be TRBD1 (5 bases). V was cut by 9 bases and J by 7 bases, with 19 bases left in between. This CDR3 has 14 amino acids. The germline CDR1 and CDR2 sequences are SNHLY and FYNNEI. The CDR3 here is CARTNGQGSNTIYF. The CDR3 nucleotides are TGTGCCAGAACTAACGGGCAGGGCTCTAACACCATATATTTT.

The chain combines TRBV12-5 with TRBJ1-5, with D tentatively TRBD1 (6 bases). Trimming removed 1 base at V and 4 bases at J, with 20 bases between. CDR3 length equals 18 residues. Germline V gene sequence: CDR1 LGHNT, CDR2 FRNRAP. The chain's CDR3 is CASGLATRGGRRNQPQHF. CDR3 nucleotides: TGTGCTAGTGGTTTGGCAACTCGGGGGGGGCGTCGGAATCAGCCCCAGCATTTT.

The rearrangement joins TRBV15 to TRBJ1-6; 11 bases match TRBD1. The CDR3 runs 17 residues. Unmatched junction bases numbered 9, after V lost 2 bases and J lost 9 bases. The germline V gene has CDR1 LNHNV and CDR2 YYDKDF (reference sequence). The CDR3 sequence is CATSRPLRGTGGSPLHF. In DNA form, the CDR3 reads TGTGCCACCAGCAGACCTCTCCGGGGGACAGGGGGTTCACCCCTCCACTTT.

This clone was detected only a few times. The junction departs from germline at one end; a sequencing error may be responsible. The chain joins TRBV28 to TRBJ2-1; 11 bases match TRBD2. The CDR3 has 16 amino acids. Germline CDR1 MDHEN, CDR2 SYDVKM. CDR3 residues: CASNLAGGHEYNEQFF. As DNA, the CDR3 is TGTGCCAGCAATTTAGCGGGGGGGCACGAATACAATGAGCAGTTCTTC.

The V gene is TRBV5-1, the J gene TRBJ1-6; D is perhaps TRBD1 (6 bases). The CDR3 contains 15 residues. Between the trimmed V and J ends, which lost 5 bases and 9 bases, there was a span of 18 bases. Germline V gives CDR1 SGHRS, CDR2 YFSETQ. The CDR3 nucleotides read TGCGCCAGCAGGCCCGTCTCAGGGGTAGGTTCACCCCTCCACTTT. This codes for CASRPVSGVGSPLHF.

This clone appeared a few times. V is TRBV19 and J is TRBJ2-5; 8 positions agree with TRBD1. The CDR3 is 14 residues long. The V gene end was trimmed by 7 bases and the J gene end by 5 bases; junction bases not matched to a gene: 9. CDR1 and CDR2 from the germline V gene are LNHDA and SQIVND (reference sequence). The CDR3 region has the DNA TGTGCCAGTATGGGCGGACAGGGCGGGGAGACCCAGTACTTC. Translation: CASMGGQGGETQYF.

The chain employs TRBV4-2 and TRBJ2-1; TRBD1 matches 12 bases. From germline, CDR1 is LGHNA and CDR2 YNFKEQ. CDR3 length equals 17 residues. The V gene end was trimmed by 3 bases and the J gene end by 6 bases; junction bases not matched to a gene: 9. Here the CDR3 DNA reads TGTGCCAGCAGCCAGCGGGTGGGACAGGGGGCGGGCAATGAGCAGTTCTTC. Its translation is CASSQRVGQGAGNEQFF.

This rearrangement joins TRBV6-1 to TRBJ1-5; 10 positions match TRBD1. The CDR3 spans 14 residues. Germline V gene data show CDR1 as MNHNS and CDR2 as SASEGT. V was pared by 4 bases and J by 6 bases, with 3 bases of the junction left unmatched. CDR3 nucleotides: TGTGCCAGCAGTGCGGACAGGGGGACTCAGCCCCAGCATTTT. Protein sequence: CASSADRGTQPQHF.

V usage is TRBV5-6 and J usage is TRBJ2-7; unclear D gene. Trimming left V 2 bases short and J 4 bases short, with 16 bases between. The germline V gene encodes CDR1 SGHDT and CDR2 YYEEEE. The CDR3 is made up of 15 amino acids. CDR3 nucleotide sequence: TGTGCCAGCAGCTTTAGCCGGAATACCCTTTACGAGCAGTACTTC. This codes for CASSFSRNTLYEQYF. The full variable domain, its missing parts supplied by reference TRBV5-6 and TRBJ2-7, is DAGVTQSPTHLIKTRGQQVTLRCSPKSGHDTVSWYQQALGQGPQFIFQYYEEEERQRGNFPDRFSGHQFPNYSSELNVNALLLGDSALYLCASSFSRNTLYEQYFGPGTRLTVT.